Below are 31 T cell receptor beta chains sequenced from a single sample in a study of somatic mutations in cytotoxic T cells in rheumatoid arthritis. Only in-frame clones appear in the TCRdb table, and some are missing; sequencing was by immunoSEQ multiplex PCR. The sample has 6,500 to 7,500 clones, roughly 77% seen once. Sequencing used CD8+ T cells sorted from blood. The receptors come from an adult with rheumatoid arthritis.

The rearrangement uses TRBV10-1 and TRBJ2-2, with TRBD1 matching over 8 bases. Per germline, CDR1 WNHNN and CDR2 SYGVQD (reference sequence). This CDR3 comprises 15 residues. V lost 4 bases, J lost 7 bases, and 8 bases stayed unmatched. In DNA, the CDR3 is TGCGCCAGCAGTGGTGTCAGGGGGCCTGTCGGGGAGCTGTTTTTT. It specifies CASSGVRGPVGELFF.

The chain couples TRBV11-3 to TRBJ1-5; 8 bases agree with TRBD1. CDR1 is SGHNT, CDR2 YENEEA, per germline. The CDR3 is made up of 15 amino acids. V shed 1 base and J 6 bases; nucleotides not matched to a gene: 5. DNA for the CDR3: TGTGCCAGCAGCTTAGGGGCAGGGGGCGGTCAGCCCCAGCATTTT. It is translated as CASSLGAGGGQPQHF.

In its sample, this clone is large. As DNA, the CDR3 is TGTGCCAGCAGCTCAAAAGACAGGGGCTACGAGCAGTACTTC. Translating it yields CASSSKDRGYEQYF. V is TRBV7-9 and J is TRBJ2-7; 8 nucleotides line up with TRBD1. The CDR3 loop spans 14 amino acids. Per germline, CDR1 SEHNR and CDR2 FQNEAQ (reference sequence). J lost 3 bases, V lost 4 bases, and 5 bases had no gene match.

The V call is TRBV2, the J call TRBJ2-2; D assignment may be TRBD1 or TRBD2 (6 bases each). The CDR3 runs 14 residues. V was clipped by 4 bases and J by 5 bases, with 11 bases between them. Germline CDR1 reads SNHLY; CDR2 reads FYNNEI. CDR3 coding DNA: TGTGCCAGCAGTGGGGGGGCTCGGACCGGGGAGCTGTTTTTT. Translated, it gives CASSGGARTGELFF.

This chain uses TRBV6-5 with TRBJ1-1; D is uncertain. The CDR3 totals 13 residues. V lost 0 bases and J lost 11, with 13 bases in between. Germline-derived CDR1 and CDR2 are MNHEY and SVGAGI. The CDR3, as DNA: TGTGCCAGCAGTTACTCTGAGCCCGGCGGGGCTTTCTTT. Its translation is CASSYSEPGGAFF.

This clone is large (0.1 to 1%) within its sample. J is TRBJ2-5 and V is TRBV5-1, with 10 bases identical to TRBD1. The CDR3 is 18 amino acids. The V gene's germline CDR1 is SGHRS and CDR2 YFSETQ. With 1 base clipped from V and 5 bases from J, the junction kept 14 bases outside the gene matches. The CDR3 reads CASSLWGERTGGGETQYF. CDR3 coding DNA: TGCGCCAGCAGCTTGTGGGGGGAGCGGACAGGGGGAGGTGAGACCCAGTACTTC.

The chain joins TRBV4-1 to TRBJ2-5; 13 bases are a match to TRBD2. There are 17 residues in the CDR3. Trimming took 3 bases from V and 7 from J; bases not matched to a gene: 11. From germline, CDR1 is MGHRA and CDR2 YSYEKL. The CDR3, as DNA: TGCGCCAGCAGCCACATGGGGACTAGCGGGGTTTTAGGGACCCAGTACTTC. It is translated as CASSHMGTSGVLGTQYF.

The CDR3 nucleotides are TGTGCCAGCTCACCGTACTCCGGGACCCGGAGTAATGAAAAACTGTTTTTT. Translating it yields CASSPYSGTRSNEKLFF. The chain uses TRBV18 and TRBJ1-4, with D perhaps matching TRBD1 (5 bases). Trimming removed 3 bases from V and 4 bases from J, with 18 bases in between. Germline loops: CDR1 KGHSH, CDR2 LQKENI. This CDR3 has 17 residues. Together with reference TRBV18 and TRBJ1-4, the CDR3 gives the full variable domain: NAGVMQNPRHLVRRRGQEARLRCSPMKGHSHVYWYRQLPEEGLKFMVYLQKENIIDESGMPKERFSAEFPKEGPSILRIQQVVRGDSAAYFCASSPYSGTRSNEKLFFGSGTQLSVL.

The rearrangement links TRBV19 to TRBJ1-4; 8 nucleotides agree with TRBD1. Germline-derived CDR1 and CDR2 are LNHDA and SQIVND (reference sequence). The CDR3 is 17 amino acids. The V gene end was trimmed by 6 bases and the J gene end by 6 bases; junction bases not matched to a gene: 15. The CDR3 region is CASSRQAPGGADEKLFF. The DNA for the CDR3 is TGTGCCAGTAGCCGCCAGGCGCCAGGGGGCGCGGATGAAAAACTGTTTTTT.

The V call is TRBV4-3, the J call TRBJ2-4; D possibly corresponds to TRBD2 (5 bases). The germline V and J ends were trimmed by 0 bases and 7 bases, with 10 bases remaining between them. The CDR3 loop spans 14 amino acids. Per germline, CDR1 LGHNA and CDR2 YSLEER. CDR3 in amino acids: CASSQEEGRNIQYF. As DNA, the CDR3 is TGCGCCAGCAGCCAAGAAGAGGGTCGGAACATTCAGTACTTC.

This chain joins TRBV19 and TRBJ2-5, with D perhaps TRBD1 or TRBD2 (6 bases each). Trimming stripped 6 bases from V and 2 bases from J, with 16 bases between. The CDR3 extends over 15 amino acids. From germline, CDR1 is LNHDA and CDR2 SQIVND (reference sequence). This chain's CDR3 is CASSIAGTRQETQYF. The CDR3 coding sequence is TGTGCCAGTAGCATTGCGGGGACACGACAAGAGACCCAGTACTTC.

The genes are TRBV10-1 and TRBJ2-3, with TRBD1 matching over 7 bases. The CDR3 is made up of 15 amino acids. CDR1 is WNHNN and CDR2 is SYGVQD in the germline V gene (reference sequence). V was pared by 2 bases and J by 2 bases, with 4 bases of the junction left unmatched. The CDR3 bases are TGCGCCAGCAGTGAGACAGGGGCCCCCACAGATACGCAGTATTTT. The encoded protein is CASSETGAPTDTQYF.

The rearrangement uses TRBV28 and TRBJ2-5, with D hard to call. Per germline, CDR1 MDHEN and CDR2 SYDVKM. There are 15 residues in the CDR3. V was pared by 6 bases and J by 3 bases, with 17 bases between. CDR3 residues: CASSERWGSKETQYF. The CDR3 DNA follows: TGTGCCAGCAGCGAGAGGTGGGGAAGCAAAGAGACCCAGTACTTC.

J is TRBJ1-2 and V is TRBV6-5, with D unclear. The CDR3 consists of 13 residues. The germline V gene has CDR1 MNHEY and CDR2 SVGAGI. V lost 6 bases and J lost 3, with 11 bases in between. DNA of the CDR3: TGTGCCAGCAGAGGAGGCGGCGACTATGGCTACACCTTC. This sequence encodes CASRGGGDYGYTF.

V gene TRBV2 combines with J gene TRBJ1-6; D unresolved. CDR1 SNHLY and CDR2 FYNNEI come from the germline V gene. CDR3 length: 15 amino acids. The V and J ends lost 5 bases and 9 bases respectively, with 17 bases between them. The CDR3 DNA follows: TGTGCCAGCAGTCCTTCGACTGCACCTATTTCACCCCTCCACTTT. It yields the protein CASSPSTAPISPLHF. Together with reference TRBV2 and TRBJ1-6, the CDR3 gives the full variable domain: EPEVTQTPSHQVTQMGQEVILRCVPISNHLYFYWYRQILGQKVEFLVSFYNNEISEKSEIFDDQFSVERPDGSNFTLKIRSTKLEDSAMYFCASSPSTAPISPLHFGNGTRLTVT.

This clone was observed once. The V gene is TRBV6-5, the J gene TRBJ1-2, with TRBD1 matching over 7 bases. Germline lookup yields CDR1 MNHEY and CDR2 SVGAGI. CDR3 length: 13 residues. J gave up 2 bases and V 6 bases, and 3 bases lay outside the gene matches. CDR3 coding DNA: TGTGCCAGCAGCCCGACAGGGAACTATGGCTACACCTTC. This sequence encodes CASSPTGNYGYTF.

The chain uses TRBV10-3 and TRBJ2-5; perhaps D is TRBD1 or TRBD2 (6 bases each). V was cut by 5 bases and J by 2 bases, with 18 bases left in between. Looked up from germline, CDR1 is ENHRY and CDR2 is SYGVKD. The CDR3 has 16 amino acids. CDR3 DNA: TGTGCCATCAGTCGAGAGGGGGGTTGGGGGCAAGAGACCCAGTACTTC. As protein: CAISREGGWGQETQYF.

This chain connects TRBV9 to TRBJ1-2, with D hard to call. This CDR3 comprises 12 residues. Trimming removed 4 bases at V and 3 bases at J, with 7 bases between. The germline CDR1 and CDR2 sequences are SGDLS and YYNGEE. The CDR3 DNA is TGTGCCAGCAGCCCCCGGGACTATGGCTACACCTTC. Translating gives CASSPRDYGYTF.

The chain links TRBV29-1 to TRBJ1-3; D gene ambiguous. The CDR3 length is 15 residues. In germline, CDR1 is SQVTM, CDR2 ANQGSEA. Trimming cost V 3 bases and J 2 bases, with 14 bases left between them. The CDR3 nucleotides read TGCAGCGTTGAGGATACAGCAGCCCCTGGAAACACCATATATTTT. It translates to CSVEDTAAPGNTIYF.

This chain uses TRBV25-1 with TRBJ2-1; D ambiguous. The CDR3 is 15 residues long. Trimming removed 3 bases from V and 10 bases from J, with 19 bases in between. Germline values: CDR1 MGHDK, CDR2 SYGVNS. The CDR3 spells CASSDPPTSAEEQFF. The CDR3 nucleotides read TGTGCCAGCAGTGATCCCCCCACATCAGCCGAAGAGCAGTTCTTC.

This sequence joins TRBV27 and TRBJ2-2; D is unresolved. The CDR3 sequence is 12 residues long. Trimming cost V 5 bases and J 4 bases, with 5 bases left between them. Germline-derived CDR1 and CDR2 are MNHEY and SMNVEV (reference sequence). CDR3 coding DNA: TGTGCCAGCAGTATGGGCACCGGGGAGCTGTTTTTT. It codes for CASSMGTGELFF.

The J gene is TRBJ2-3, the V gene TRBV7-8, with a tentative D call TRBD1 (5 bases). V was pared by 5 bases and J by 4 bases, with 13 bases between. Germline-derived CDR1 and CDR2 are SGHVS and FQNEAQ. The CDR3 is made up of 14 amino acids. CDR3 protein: CASSRDSLADTQYF. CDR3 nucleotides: TGTGCCAGCAGCCGCGACAGTTTGGCAGATACGCAGTATTTT.

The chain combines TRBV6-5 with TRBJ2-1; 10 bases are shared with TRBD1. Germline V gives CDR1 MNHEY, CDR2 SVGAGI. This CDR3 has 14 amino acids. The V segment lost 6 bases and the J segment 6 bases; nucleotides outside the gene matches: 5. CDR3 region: CASSSGTGVNEQFF. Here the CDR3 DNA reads TGTGCCAGCAGCTCCGGGACAGGGGTCAATGAGCAGTTCTTC.

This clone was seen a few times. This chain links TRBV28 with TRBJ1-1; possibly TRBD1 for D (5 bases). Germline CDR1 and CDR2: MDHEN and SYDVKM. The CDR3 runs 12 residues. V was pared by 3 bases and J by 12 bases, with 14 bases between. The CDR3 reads CASSFPGVASFF. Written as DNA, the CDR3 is TGTGCCAGCAGTTTCCCGGGGGTTGCGTCTTTCTTT.

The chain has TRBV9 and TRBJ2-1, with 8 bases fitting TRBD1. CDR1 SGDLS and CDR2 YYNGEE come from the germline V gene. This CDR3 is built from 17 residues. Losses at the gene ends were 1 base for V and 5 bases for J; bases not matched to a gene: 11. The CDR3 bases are TGTGCCAGCAGCGTACCTACAGGGGGGCCTTTGAACAATGAGCAGTTCTTC. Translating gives CASSVPTGGPLNNEQFF.

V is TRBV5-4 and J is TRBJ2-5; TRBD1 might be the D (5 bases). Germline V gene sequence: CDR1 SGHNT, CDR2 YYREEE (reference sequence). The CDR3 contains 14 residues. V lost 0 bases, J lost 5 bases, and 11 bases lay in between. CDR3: CASSLDAGMETQYF. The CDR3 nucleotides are TGTGCCAGCAGCTTGGACGCAGGGATGGAGACCCAGTACTTC.

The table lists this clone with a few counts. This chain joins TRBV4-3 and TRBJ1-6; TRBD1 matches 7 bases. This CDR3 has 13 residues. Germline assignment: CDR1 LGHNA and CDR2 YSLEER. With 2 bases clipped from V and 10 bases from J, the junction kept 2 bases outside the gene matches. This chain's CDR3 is CASSQTGVSPLHF. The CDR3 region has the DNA TGCGCCAGCAGCCAAACAGGGGTCTCACCCCTCCACTTT.

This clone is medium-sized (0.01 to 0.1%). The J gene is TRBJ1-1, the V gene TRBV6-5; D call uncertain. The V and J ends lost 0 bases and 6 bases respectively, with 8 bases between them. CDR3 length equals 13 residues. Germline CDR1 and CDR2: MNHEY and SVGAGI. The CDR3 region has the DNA TGTGCCAGCAGTTACTCCGAGTGGCCTGAAGCTTTCTTT. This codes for CASSYSEWPEAFF.

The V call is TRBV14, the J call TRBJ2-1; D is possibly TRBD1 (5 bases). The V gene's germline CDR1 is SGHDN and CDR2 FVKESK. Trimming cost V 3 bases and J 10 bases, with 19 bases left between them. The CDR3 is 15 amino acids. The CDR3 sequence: CASSHDLGAVREQFF. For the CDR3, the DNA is TGTGCCAGCAGCCATGACCTAGGGGCGGTTCGGGAGCAGTTCTTC.

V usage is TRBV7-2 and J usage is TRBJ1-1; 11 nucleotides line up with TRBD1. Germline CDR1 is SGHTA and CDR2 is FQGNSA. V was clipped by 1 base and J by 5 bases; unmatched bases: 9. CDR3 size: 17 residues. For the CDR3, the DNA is TGTGCCAGCAGCTTAGTTGGGACAGGGGGTGGAGAAACTGAAGCTTTCTTT. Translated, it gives CASSLVGTGGGETEAFF.

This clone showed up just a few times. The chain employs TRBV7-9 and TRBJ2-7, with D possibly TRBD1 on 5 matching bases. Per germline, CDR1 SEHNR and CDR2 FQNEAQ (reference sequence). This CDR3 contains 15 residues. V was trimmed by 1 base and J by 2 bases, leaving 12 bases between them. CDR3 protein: CASSLGPGQTYEQYF. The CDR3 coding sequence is TGTGCCAGCAGCTTAGGACCAGGGCAAACCTACGAGCAGTACTTC.